Listed below are T cell receptor beta chains from one sample, sequenced in a study of OX40 agonist ivuxolimab in advanced cancers. TCRdb's copy holds only in-frame clones and misses some; the assay was immunoSEQ multiplex PCR. Counted here are fewer than 100,000 clones, 70% to 85% occurring once; the ten biggest clones make up around 0.44%. Sequences were derived from CD4+ or CD8+ T cells sorted from blood, sampled in a trial of the OX40 agonist ivuxolimab. These receptors were obtained from an adult with an advanced solid tumor such as melanoma, head and neck, liver or kidney cancer. CDR3s include the opening cysteine and the closing phenylalanine or tryptophan. The D gene is left open where the match is weak. A row's size may be missing; if present it is once, few, many or a size class.

d_gene	j_gene	v_gene	abundance	CDR3aa	CDR3nt
NA	TRBJ1-1	TRBV7-9	medium-sized	CASSLGAGKRNTEAFF	TGTGCCAGCAGCTTAGGGGCAGGGAAACGGAACACTGAAGCTTTCTTT
TRBD2	TRBJ2-5	TRBV28	few	CASNPMRGTSAVETQYF	TGTGCCAGCAACCCCATGAGGGGGACTAGCGCGGTAGAGACCCAGTACTTC
NA	TRBJ1-2	TRBV11-2	NA	CASSLSTGNYGYTF	TGTGCCAGCAGCTTATCTACAGGGAACTATGGCTACACCTTC
NA	TRBJ1-5	TRBV28	NA	CAVNPGGASNQPQHF	TGTGCCGTAAACCCGGGAGGGGCAAGCAATCAGCCCCAGCATTTT
TRBD2	TRBJ2-7	TRBV30	NA	CAWAAGGSFYEQYF	TGTGCCTGGGCCGCCGGCGGGAGTTTCTACGAGCAGTACTTC
NA	TRBJ1-1	TRBV27	NA	CASSLWGPGNTEAFF	TGTGCCAGCAGTTTATGGGGGCCTGGGAACACTGAAGCTTTCTTT
TRBD2	TRBJ2-2	TRBV2	NA	CASRRREGSSGELFF	TGTGCCAGCAGGCGGCGGGAGGGTTCTTCCGGGGAGCTGTTTTTT
NA	TRBJ1-4	TRBV6-1	NA	CASSDGSGVGKLFF	TGTGCCAGCAGTGATGGGTCAGGGGTGGGAAAACTGTTTTTT
NA	TRBJ2-4	TRBV5-6	NA	CASSLLRVAKNIQYF	TGTGCCAGCAGCTTGTTGAGGGTAGCCAAAAACATTCAGTACTTC
NA	TRBJ2-2	TRBV5-1	NA	CASGDEMNKYTGELFF	TGCGCCAGCGGTGACGAGATGAACAAATACACCGGGGAGCTGTTTTTT
NA	TRBJ2-7	TRBV7-2	NA	CASSFGTGLGYEQYF	TGTGCCAGCAGCTTTGGCACGGGGCTGGGTTACGAGCAGTACTTC
NA	TRBJ1-1	TRBV11-1	NA	CASSQSPATEAFF	TGTGCCAGCAGCCAGAGCCCCGCGACTGAAGCTTTCTTT
NA	TRBJ1-1	TRBV5-1	few	CASSLVMSNTEAFF	TGCGCCAGCAGCTTGGTCATGTCGAACACTGAAGCTTTCTTT
TRBD2	TRBJ2-5	TRBV5-1	NA	CASSLRVAGGETQYF	TGCGCCAGCAGCTTGAGAGTAGCGGGAGGAGAGACCCAGTACTTC
NA	TRBJ2-7	TRBV27	NA	CASSPLGYEQYF	TGTGCCAGCAGTCCCCTGGGCTACGAGCAGTACTTC
NA	TRBJ2-2	TRBV6-5	NA	CASSYSGPTGELFF	TGTGCCAGCAGTTACTCGGGACCTACCGGGGAGCTGTTTTTT
NA	TRBJ2-3	TRBV4-3	NA	CASSLNLAVPDTQYF	TGCGCCAGCAGCCTAAATCTAGCTGTCCCAGATACGCAGTATTTT
NA	TRBJ2-5	TRBV7-8	NA	CASSLAPETQYF	TGTGCCAGCAGCTTAGCCCCGGAGACCCAGTACTTC
TRBD2	TRBJ2-3	TRBV2	NA	CASRLAPSTDTQYF	TGTGCCAGCCGACTAGCGCCTAGCACAGATACGCAGTATTTT
TRBD2	TRBJ2-3	TRBV7-8	NA	CASSRLAGVSDTQYF	TGTGCCAGCAGCCGATTAGCGGGAGTCTCAGATACGCAGTATTTT
NA	TRBJ1-5	TRBV19	NA	CASSLPGIDQPQHF	TGTGCCAGTAGTCTGCCGGGGATAGATCAGCCCCAGCATTTT
TRBD1	TRBJ1-4	TRBV5-1	NA	CASSWTGTNEKLFF	TGCGCCAGCAGCTGGACAGGGACTAATGAAAAACTGTTTTTT
TRBD2	TRBJ2-2	TRBV7-3	NA	CASSLNWDYHTGELFF	TGTGCCAGCAGCTTAAATTGGGACTACCACACCGGGGAGCTGTTTTTT
TRBD1	TRBJ1-2	TRBV28	few	CASSSGGADYGYTF	TGTGCCAGCAGTTCAGGGGGCGCAGACTATGGCTACACCTTC
NA	TRBJ1-2	TRBV5-1	NA	CASSFDIPYGYTF	TGCGCCAGCAGCTTTGACATACCCTATGGCTACACCTTC
NA	TRBJ1-6	TRBV28	NA	CASSPRMRNSPLHF	TGTGCCAGCAGTCCCCGTATGAGAAACTCACCCCTCCACTTT
NA	TRBJ1-5	TRBV15	once	CATSPHPAGVNGQPQHF	TGTGCCACCAGCCCCCACCCGGCAGGGGTTAACGGGCAGCCCCAGCATTTT
NA	TRBJ2-5	TRBV18	NA	CASSPLGGGETQYF	TGTGCCAGCTCCCCCCTAGGGGGAGGAGAGACCCAGTACTTC
NA	TRBJ2-3	TRBV18	NA	CASSPPSAGRRGDTQYF	TGTGCCAGCTCACCACCCTCAGCTGGCCGAAGGGGAGATACGCAGTATTTT
NA	TRBJ1-4	TRBV11-2	NA	CASSLRVGPWELFF	TGTGCCAGCAGCTTACGAGTAGGGCCTTGGGAACTGTTTTTT
NA	TRBJ2-3	TRBV30	NA	CAWSVAGLDPKFTDTQYF	TGTGCCTGGAGTGTCGCGGGGCTGGACCCAAAGTTCACAGATACGCAGTATTTT
NA	TRBJ2-7	TRBV5-6	NA	CASSSRDEQYF	TGTGCCAGCAGCTCCCGGGACGAGCAGTACTTC
NA	TRBJ1-1	TRBV6-1	NA	CASSAQGTEAFF	TGTGCCAGCAGTGCCCAGGGAACTGAAGCTTTCTTT
NA	TRBJ2-5	TRBV18	NA	CASSPPGWQKAQETQYF	TGTGCCAGCTCACCACCTGGTTGGCAGAAAGCCCAAGAGACCCAGTACTTC
NA	TRBJ1-2	TRBV28	NA	CANYGYYGYTF	TGTGCCAACTATGGGTACTATGGCTACACCTTC
NA	TRBJ1-5	TRBV6-1	NA	CASSVGSHQPQHF	TGTGCCAGCAGTGTCGGCAGTCATCAGCCCCAGCATTTT
NA	TRBJ1-2	TRBV4-3	once	CASSQDEAGLYGYTF	TGCGCCAGCAGCCAAGATGAAGCAGGCCTCTATGGCTACACCTTC
TRBD1	TRBJ1-2	TRBV18	NA	CASSPIRNDRVSGYTF	TGTGCCAGCTCACCGATCCGCAATGACAGGGTATCTGGCTACACCTTC
NA	TRBJ2-1	TRBV2	NA	CASSGHYSSYNEQFF	TGTGCCAGCAGCGGACACTATAGCTCCTACAATGAGCAGTTCTTC
TRBD1	TRBJ1-2	TRBV27	NA	CASSSRDSYGYTF	TGTGCCAGCAGCTCCCGGGACAGCTATGGCTACACCTTC
NA	TRBJ2-2	TRBV19	NA	CASSTLQETGELFF	TGTGCCAGTAGTACGCTTCAAGAGACCGGGGAGCTGTTTTTT
TRBD1	TRBJ2-5	TRBV2	NA	CASSKGQGGRETQYF	TGTGCCAGCAGTAAGGGACAGGGAGGGCGAGAGACCCAGTACTTC
NA	TRBJ2-7	TRBV19	once	CASSMRIRGHNEQYF	TGTGCCAGTAGTATGAGGATCCGGGGGCATAACGAGCAGTACTTC